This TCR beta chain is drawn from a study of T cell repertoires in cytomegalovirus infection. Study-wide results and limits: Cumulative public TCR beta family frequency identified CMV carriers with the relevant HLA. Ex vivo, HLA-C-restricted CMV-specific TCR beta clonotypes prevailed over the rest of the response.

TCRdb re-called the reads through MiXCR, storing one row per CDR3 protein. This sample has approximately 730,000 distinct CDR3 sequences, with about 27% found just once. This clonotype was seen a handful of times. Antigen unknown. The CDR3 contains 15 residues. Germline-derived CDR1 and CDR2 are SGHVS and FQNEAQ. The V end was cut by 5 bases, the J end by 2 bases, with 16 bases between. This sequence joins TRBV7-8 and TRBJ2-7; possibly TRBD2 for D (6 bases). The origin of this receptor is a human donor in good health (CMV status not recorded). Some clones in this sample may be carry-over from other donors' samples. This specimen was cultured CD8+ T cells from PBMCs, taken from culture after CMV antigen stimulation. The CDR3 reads CASSLDGGIPYEQYF. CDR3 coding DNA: TGTGCCAGCAGCCTGGACGGGGGAATCCCCTACGAGCAGTACTTC.